The clone carrying this TCR beta chain was counted at least ten times. iRepertoire HTBI primers and Arm-PCR of CDR3 regions built TCR beta libraries. In TCRdb, the multiplex PCR reads were re-called with MiXCR into one record per CDR3 protein. The sample contains under 500,000 distinct CDR3 sequences, more than 20% of which appear only once. The data were taken from a study of regulatory T cells in long-lasting Graves disease. As for the study in general: In persistent Graves' disease, antithyroid drugs had been taken for over 5 years and TSH receptor antibodies stayed positive.

The CDR3 runs to 14 residues. The V gene lost 6 bases and the J gene lost 0 bases, with 12 bases spanning the gap. CDR1 and CDR2 (germline): SNHLY, FYNNEI. Specified time point: persistent/refractory GD, antithyroid drugs over 5 years with positive TRAb. Making the TCR library involved RNA that had been extracted from PBMCs. This sequence joins TRBV2 and TRBJ2-7; possibly TRBD1 or TRBD2 for D (5 bases each). This receptor was obtained from a female donor with Graves disease. The specimen comprised peripheral blood mononuclear cells (PBMCs), sampled when the disease was refractory, from a patient treated with antithyroid drugs. This CDR3 is CASSGVGDSYEQYF. CDR3 bases: TGTGCCAGCAGCGGGGTGGGGGACTCCTACGAGCAGTACTTC. Variable domain in full (rest from reference TRBV2 and TRBJ2-7): EPEVTQTPSHQVTQMGQEVILRCVPISNHLYFYWYRQILGQKVEFLVSFYNNEISEKSEIFDDQFSVERPDGSNFTLKIRSTKLEDSAMYFCASSGVGDSYEQYFGPGTRLTVT.